These 10 T cell receptor beta chains were all obtained from the same sample, sequenced in a study of cytomegalovirus exposure and HLA in healthy donors. The PCR ran on 60 Vbeta and 13 Jbeta primers. The data were produced by immunoSEQ multiplex PCR, yet TCRdb's version contains in-frame clones alone and is incomplete. Of tens of thousands of clones listed, 67% are singletons. The sequencing sample was made of PBMCs. The receptors stem from a woman in her fifties or sixties in good health and CMV-seropositive.

This clone was counted only a few times. The J gene is TRBJ1-1, the V gene TRBV27, with D perhaps TRBD1 (5 bases). The V gene lost 2 bases and the J gene lost 6 bases, with 13 bases spanning the gap. The CDR3 has 14 amino acids. Germline V lookup: CDR1 MNHEY, CDR2 SMNVEV (reference sequence). DNA for the CDR3: TGTGCCAGCAGTTTAGCCGGGACTTACTCTGAAGCTTTCTTT. It codes for CASSLAGTYSEAFF.

The V gene is TRBV4-2, the J gene TRBJ1-2; D remains unclear. The V gene's germline CDR1 is LGHNA and CDR2 YNFKEQ. This CDR3 region has 13 residues. V lost 8 bases and J 5 bases, leaving 15 bases between the germline ends. The CDR3 DNA is TGTGCCAGCGATAATGGGCAACCATATGGCTACACCTTC. This encodes CASDNGQPYGYTF.

The rearrangement joins TRBV7-9 to TRBJ1-3; 12 bases align to TRBD1. The CDR3 contains 16 residues. After removal of 5 bases from V and 3 bases from J, the junction contained 5 bases not matched to a gene. CDR1 SEHNR and CDR2 FQNEAQ come from the germline V gene (reference sequence). The CDR3 is CASSMGQGANGNTIYF. The CDR3 DNA follows: TGTGCCAGCAGCATGGGACAGGGGGCGAATGGAAACACCATATATTTT.

This chain connects TRBV18 to TRBJ2-1, with 11 bases fitting TRBD2. Germline V CDR1 and CDR2: KGHSH, LQKENI. The CDR3 extends over 13 amino acids. J lost 13 bases, V lost 3 bases, and 5 bases had no gene match. DNA of the CDR3: TGTGCCAGCTCACCGATTAGCGGGGGGGCTCAGTTCTTC. Its translation is CASSPISGGAQFF.

Points on this clone: Germline is not matched at one junction end, which may reflect a read error. The gene calls are TRBV28 and TRBJ2-1; 8 bases are shared with TRBD1. Germline V CDR1 and CDR2: MDHEN, SYDVKM. There are 15 residues in the CDR3. The CDR3 bases are TGTGCCAGCAGTTTGGGCGACAGGGGACTGAATGGGCAGTTCTTC. Translating gives CASSLGDRGLNGQFF.

This clone was seen a single time. The chain is built from TRBV11-3 and TRBJ2-5; D is unresolved. The J call may be faulty, since TRBJ2-7 better matches the DNA end. There are 13 residues in the CDR3. Germline CDR1 is SGHNT and CDR2 is YENEEA. The DNA for the CDR3 is TGTGCCAGCAGCTTAGATTCTAGCTACGAGCAGTACTTC. Its protein is CASSLDSSYEQYF.

The chain recombines TRBV7-6 with TRBJ1-2; the D gene is possibly TRBD1 (5 bases). Germline assignment: CDR1 SGHVS and CDR2 FNYEAQ. V dropped 1 base and J dropped 5 bases, with 14 bases sitting between them. The CDR3 runs to 15 residues. DNA of the CDR3: TGTGCCAGCAGCTTAGTTCCCGACAGCCTTTATGGCTACACCTTC. It specifies CASSLVPDSLYGYTF.

This clone has only a few counts. The gene calls are TRBV5-1 and TRBJ1-4; a possible D gene is TRBD1 (6 bases). V lost 4 bases and J lost 5, with 12 bases in between. The CDR3 is 14 residues long. Germline V gene sequence: CDR1 SGHRS, CDR2 YFSETQ. Here the CDR3 reads CASSPGQTNEKLFF. In DNA form, the CDR3 reads TGCGCCAGCAGCCCCGGACAGACGAATGAAAAACTGTTTTTT.

The chain uses TRBV19 and TRBJ1-1, with 8 bases aligning to TRBD1. CDR3 size: 13 residues. The germline gives CDR1 LNHDA, CDR2 SQIVND (reference sequence). With 6 bases clipped from V and 8 bases from J, the junction kept 8 bases outside the gene matches. In DNA, the CDR3 is TGTGCCAGTAGGGACAGGGTCAAACCAGAAGCTTTCTTT. Encoded protein: CASRDRVKPEAFF. Looking up the rest from reference TRBV19 and TRBJ1-1 gives the full variable domain: DGGITQSPKYLFRKEGQNVTLSCEQNLNHDAMYWYRQDPGQGLRLIYYSQIVNDFQKGDIAEGYSVSREKKESFPLTVTSAQKNPTAFYLCASRDRVKPEAFFGQGTRLTVV.

The chain joins TRBV6-6 to TRBJ1-2; 10 bases match TRBD1. This CDR3 has 13 amino acids. CDR1 and CDR2 from the germline V gene are MNHNY and SVGAGI (reference sequence). V dropped 4 bases and J dropped 6; count of bases not matched to a gene: 2. The CDR3 protein is CASSSTGGDGYTF. For the CDR3, the DNA is TGTGCCAGCAGTTCGACAGGGGGCGATGGCTACACCTTC.